A selection of T cell receptor beta chains follows, all from one sample in a study of blood T cell repertoires in COVID-19. TCRdb keeps only in-frame clones here, not all; method: immunoSEQ multiplex PCR. The repertoire holds over 90,000 clones, with roughly 90% as singletons. The material sequenced was peripheral blood. These TCRs come from a woman aged 55-70 years with acute or convalescent COVID-19. Each CDR3 is given with its conserved first and last residue. Each record gives: V gene, D gene, CDR3 length, clone size, J gene, CDR3 DNA, CDR3 protein. D genes are given only for firm matches. A row's size may be missing; if present it is once, few, many or a size class.

V: TRBV5-4
D: .
length: 15
size: .
J: TRBJ1-2
DNA: TGTGCCAGCAGCACCCCCTCTTTATCCCGGAGTGGCTACACCTTC
CDR3: CASSTPSLSRSGYTF

V: TRBV10-3
D: .
length: 13
size: few
J: TRBJ1-5
DNA: TGTGCCATCAGCGGGATTAGCAATCAGCCCCAGCATTTT
CDR3: CAISGISNQPQHF

V: TRBV19
D: .
length: 14
size: .
J: TRBJ2-3
DNA: TGTGCCAGTAGTCCGGGACTCAGCACAGATACGCAGTATTTT
CDR3: CASSPGLSTDTQYF

V: TRBV7-9
D: .
length: 16
size: .
J: TRBJ2-1
DNA: TGTGCCAGCAGCTTAACCGGGGGATATACGGGGAATGAGCAGTTCTTC
CDR3: CASSLTGGYTGNEQFF

V: TRBV13
D: .
length: 12
size: .
J: TRBJ1-5
DNA: TGTGCCAGCAGCCCGAGGGGGCAGCCCCAGCATTTT
CDR3: CASSPRGQPQHF

V: TRBV7-3
D: .
length: 16
size: .
J: TRBJ2-5
DNA: TGTGCCAGCAGCCCCTCCCGGGGGTACGGCCAAGAGACCCAGTACTTC
CDR3: CASSPSRGYGQETQYF

V: TRBV20-1
D: .
length: 13
size: once
J: TRBJ1-5
DNA: TGCAGTGCTAGTTCCGGGAGCAATCAGCCCCAGCATTTT
CDR3: CSASSGSNQPQHF

V: TRBV7-9
D: .
length: 14
size: .
J: TRBJ1-4
DNA: TGTGCCAGCAGCTTAAGGCGGGGGGATGAAAAACTGTTTTTT
CDR3: CASSLRRGDEKLFF

V: TRBV2
D: .
length: 13
size: .
J: TRBJ2-2
DNA: TGTGCCAGCAGCACATCGAACACCGGGGAGCTGTTTTTT
CDR3: CASSTSNTGELFF

V: TRBV2
D: TRBD2
length: 15
size: .
J: TRBJ2-3
DNA: TGTGCCAGCAGTGAGATCGGACTAGCCTCAGAGACGCAGTATTTT
CDR3: CASSEIGLASETQYF

V: TRBV2
D: .
length: 11
size: .
J: TRBJ1-2
DNA: TGTGCCAGCAGTGACGGACAGTGGTGCACCTTC
CDR3: CASSDGQWCTF